This paragraph reports one T cell receptor beta chain. This record belongs to a study of cytomegalovirus exposure and HLA in healthy donors. The overall study: In a previous analysis, 117 million unique TCR beta sequences were found from 150 million to 200 million T cells.

Primers for the PCR totalled 60 Vbeta and 13 Jbeta. Sequencing was performed with immunoSEQ multiplex PCR; in TCRdb, only in-frame clones are kept and a portion is missing. This sample has more than 75,000 clones, with around 80% found just once. The length of the CDR3 is 17 residues. Germline V CDR1 and CDR2: SGHTA, FQGNSA. Trimming left V 1 base short and J 1 base short, with 17 bases between. This receptor was taken from a man in his thirties or forties in good health and CMV-seronegative. Sequencing was performed on PBMCs. This rearrangement joins TRBV7-2 to TRBJ2-7; D is perhaps TRBD2 (5 bases). The CDR3 nucleotides are TGTGCCAGCAGCTTAGTCTTCCCGGCGCCGGGGTCCTACGAGCAGTACTTC. Residues: CASSLVFPAPGSYEQYF.